A single sample is the source of the 21 T cell receptor beta chains below, sequenced in a study of cytomegalovirus exposure and HLA in healthy donors. With 60 Vbeta and 13 Jbeta primers, the PCR was carried out. Sequencing used immunoSEQ multiplex PCR; TCRdb keeps in-frame clones, though not all of them. Among 55,000 to 80,000 clones, 68% were seen once, and the ten largest hold approximately 2%. The sample consisted of PBMCs. These receptors were collected from a woman aged 25 to 45 in good health and CMV-seronegative.

Notes on this clone: One end of the junction is discordant with germline, which a read error may explain. Other DNA sequences in the sample encode the same CDR3. The V gene is TRBV9, the J gene TRBJ1-2; weak D call: TRBD1 (6 bases). The CDR3 is made up of 14 amino acids. CDR1 is SGDLS and CDR2 is YYNGEE in the germline V gene. CDR3 nucleotides: TGCGCCAGCAGCTCCCGGACAGCAAACTATGGCTACACCTTC. This translates into CASSSRTANYGYTF.

This sequence joins TRBV4-3 and TRBJ2-5; 8 nucleotides agree with TRBD2. The V gene's germline CDR1 is LGHNA and CDR2 YSLEER. The CDR3 extends over 17 amino acids. The junction had 11 bases not matched to a gene; V was cut back by 0 bases and J by 5 bases. The CDR3, as DNA: TGCGCCAGCAGCCAAGATCGGGGGGGAATCGCAAGCGAGACCCAGTACTTC. This gives the protein CASSQDRGGIASETQYF.

A word on this clone: One end of the junction varies from germline; a read error may be responsible. The chain couples TRBV15 to TRBJ1-2; D unclear. The CDR3 is made up of 13 amino acids. Germline V lookup: CDR1 LNHNV, CDR2 YYDKDF (reference sequence). The CDR3 reads CATRSGRSGGHTF. The CDR3 DNA reads TGTGCCACCAGGAGCGGTCGAAGTGGTGGCCACACCTTC.

The gene calls are TRBV7-9 and TRBJ1-1; D perhaps matches TRBD1 (5 bases). CDR3 length equals 15 residues. Germline V gives CDR1 SEHNR, CDR2 FQNEAQ (reference sequence). V lost 1 base to trimming and J lost 5 bases, with 14 bases between them. The CDR3 sequence: CASSLGGAQTTEAFF. The CDR3, as DNA: TGTGCCAGCAGCTTAGGTGGGGCCCAGACGACTGAAGCTTTCTTT.

This clone has only one observation. J is TRBJ2-3 and V is TRBV7-2; D call uncertain. The CDR3 loop spans 14 amino acids. Germline V gives CDR1 SGHTA, CDR2 FQGNSA. V was clipped by 9 bases and J by 0 bases, with 13 bases between them. CDR3 amino acids: CASKQFSSTDTQYF. CDR3 DNA: TGTGCCAGTAAACAGTTCTCTAGCACAGATACGCAGTATTTT.

CDR3 DNA sequence: TGTGCCAGCAGTCATGGACAGGGGGCTCAAACTAACTATGGCTACACCTTC. This translates into CASSHGQGAQTNYGYTF. The chain joins TRBV27 to TRBJ1-2, with 11 bases aligning to TRBD1. The CDR3 has 17 amino acids. Germline CDR1 is MNHEY and CDR2 is SMNVEV (reference sequence). Trimming cost V 5 bases and J 0 bases; bases outside gene matches: 8.

Concerning this clone: This sample also contains other DNA sequences that code for the same CDR3. This rearrangement joins TRBV7-9 to TRBJ2-3; 9 nucleotides match TRBD2. The CDR3 runs 17 residues. CDR1 and CDR2 from the germline V gene are SEHNR and FQNEAQ (reference sequence). V lost 5 bases, J lost 5 bases, and 14 bases stayed unmatched. CDR3 sequence (DNA): TGTGCCAGCAGCCCTTTGGGGCGGGGGGGGCGGGGAGATACGCAGTATTTT. Protein product: CASSPLGRGGRGDTQYF. Full variable domain (missing parts from reference TRBV7-9 and TRBJ2-3): DTGVSQNPRHKITKRGQNVTFRCDPISEHNRLYWYRQTLGQGPEFLTYFQNEAQLEKSRLLSDRFSAERPKGSFSTLEIQRTEQGDSAMYLCASSPLGRGGRGDTQYFGPGTRLTVL.

This chain connects TRBV7-7 to TRBJ2-5; 9 bases map to TRBD1. V lost 5 bases and J lost 5; bases outside the gene matches: 6. CDR3 length: 14 amino acids. Germline V gene sequence: CDR1 SSHAT, CDR2 FNYEAQ (reference sequence). The CDR3 spells CASSTTGQGETQYF. In DNA form, the CDR3 reads TGTGCCAGCAGCACGACGGGACAGGGCGAGACCCAGTACTTC.

The sample holds a few counts of this clone. This sequence joins TRBV5-1 and TRBJ1-3; D possibly corresponds to TRBD1 (6 bases). CDR1 is SGHRS, CDR2 YFSETQ, per germline. The CDR3 is 14 amino acids. Between the trimmed V and J ends, which lost 3 bases and 3 bases, there was a span of 10 bases. CDR3 region: CASSSGTSGNTIYF. The CDR3 DNA sequence: TGCGCCAGCAGCTCCGGGACAAGTGGAAACACCATATATTTT.

The chain recombines TRBV29-1 with TRBJ2-2; D is ambiguous. The CDR3 consists of 15 residues. Looked up from germline, CDR1 is SQVTM and CDR2 is ANQGSEA. V dropped 1 base and J dropped 0 bases, with 9 bases sitting between them. Here the CDR3 DNA reads TGCAGCGTTGAAGTTGTACAGCCGAACACCGGGGAGCTGTTTTTT. It translates to CSVEVVQPNTGELFF.

CDR3 in DNA: TGTGCCAGCAGCTTAGACAGAACCACAGATACGCAGTATTTT. The encoded protein is CASSLDRTTDTQYF. This rearrangement joins TRBV7-8 to TRBJ2-3; D is ambiguous. Germline V lookup: CDR1 SGHVS, CDR2 FQNEAQ. The CDR3 spans 14 residues. Trimming took off 1 base at V and 2 bases at J, with 7 bases between the two ends.

The rearrangement links TRBV5-4 to TRBJ1-6, with D perhaps TRBD1 (6 bases). The germline V and J ends were trimmed by 4 bases and 7 bases, with 15 bases remaining between them. The CDR3 contains 15 residues. Per germline, CDR1 SGHNT and CDR2 YYREEE (reference sequence). The CDR3 spells CASSPTGSENSPLHF. CDR3 bases: TGTGCCAGCAGCCCTACAGGGAGCGAAAATTCACCCCTCCACTTT.

The chain carries TRBV6-5 and TRBJ1-2, with a weak D call TRBD1 (6 bases). V gave up 4 bases and J gave up 4 bases, with 10 bases separating them. CDR3 length equals 13 residues. The germline gives CDR1 MNHEY, CDR2 SVGAGI. The CDR3 here is CASSLGQTYGYTF. The CDR3 DNA follows: TGTGCCAGCAGTTTAGGACAGACCTATGGCTACACCTTC.

The chain carries TRBV2 and TRBJ2-5, with 8 bases matching TRBD2. There are 14 residues in the CDR3. Germline V CDR1 and CDR2: SNHLY, FYNNEI. V trimming: 5 bases; J trimming: 4 bases; junction bases outside the gene matches: 6. This CDR3 reads CASSPQRGRETQYF. The DNA for the CDR3 is TGTGCCAGCAGTCCCCAGCGGGGGAGAGAGACCCAGTACTTC.

The chain recombines TRBV15 with TRBJ1-4; a possible D gene is TRBD1 (5 bases). Germline values: CDR1 LNHNV, CDR2 YYDKDF (reference sequence). Trimming removed 0 bases at V and 4 bases at J, with 12 bases between. The CDR3 contains 16 residues. Here the CDR3 reads CATSRDLSRDNEKLFF. The CDR3 nucleotides are TGTGCCACCAGCAGAGATCTGTCCAGGGATAATGAAAAACTGTTTTTT.

The CDR3: CATSSDRGTRPQHF. The CDR3 DNA reads as TGTGCCACCAGTTCGGACAGGGGCACAAGGCCCCAGCATTTT. The rearrangement uses TRBV15 and TRBJ1-5; 9 bases agree with TRBD1. V lost 6 bases and J lost 9; bases outside the gene matches: 9. Per the germline V gene, CDR1 is LNHNV and CDR2 is YYDKDF (reference sequence). The CDR3 runs to 14 residues. Together with reference TRBV15 and TRBJ1-5, the CDR3 gives the full variable domain: DAMVIQNPRYQVTQFGKPVTLSCSQTLNHNVMYWYQQKSSQAPKLLFHYYDKDFNNEADTPDNFQSRRPNTSFCFLDIRSPGLGDTAMYLCATSSDRGTRPQHFGDGTRLSIL.

In this sample, this clone turned up a few times. The J gene is TRBJ2-1, the V gene TRBV19; D gene ambiguous. CDR3 length equals 13 residues. The germline V and J ends were trimmed by 7 bases and 9 bases, with 16 bases remaining between them. The germline V gene encodes CDR1 LNHDA and CDR2 SQIVND (reference sequence). The CDR3 is CASNLGRSGEQFF. In DNA, the CDR3 is TGTGCCAGTAACCTCGGAAGATCGGGTGAGCAGTTCTTC.

The table lists this clone with a few counts. V is TRBV19 and J is TRBJ1-5; possible D gene TRBD1, 5 bases. CDR1 LNHDA and CDR2 SQIVND come from the germline V gene (reference sequence). This CDR3 is 12 amino acids long. Trimming left V 8 bases short and J 9 bases short, with 14 bases between. In DNA, the CDR3 is TGTGCCAGTTTCAGGGCAACGGGGCCCCAGCATTTT. This encodes CASFRATGPQHF.

The chain carries TRBV25-1 and TRBJ2-1; a possible D gene is TRBD1 (7 bases). The length of the CDR3 is 14 residues. Between the trimmed V and J ends, which lost 7 bases and 5 bases, there was a span of 15 bases. The germline V gene has CDR1 MGHDK and CDR2 SYGVNS. CDR3 amino acids: CASMRQGGNNEQFF. The CDR3 region has the DNA TGTGCCAGCATGAGACAGGGAGGCAACAATGAGCAGTTCTTC.

Only a few counts were recorded for this clone. V is TRBV4-2 and J is TRBJ2-4, with unresolved D. The V end lost 0 bases, the J end lost 2 bases, and 8 bases lay between the germline ends. The germline CDR1 and CDR2 sequences are LGHNA and YNFKEQ. The CDR3 spans 15 residues. The CDR3 region has the DNA TGTGCCAGCAGCCAAGATCGAGAAACCAAAAACATTCAGTACTTC. This sequence encodes CASSQDRETKNIQYF.

This clone was counted once. This chain joins TRBV27 and TRBJ1-1, with TRBD1 matching 8 bases. Germline V gives CDR1 MNHEY, CDR2 SMNVEV (reference sequence). This CDR3 has 14 amino acids. Losses at the gene ends were 2 bases for V and 6 bases for J; bases not matched to a gene: 5. The DNA for the CDR3 is TGTGCCAGCAGTTTACGGGACAGGTTTTCTGAAGCTTTCTTT. This sequence encodes CASSLRDRFSEAFF.